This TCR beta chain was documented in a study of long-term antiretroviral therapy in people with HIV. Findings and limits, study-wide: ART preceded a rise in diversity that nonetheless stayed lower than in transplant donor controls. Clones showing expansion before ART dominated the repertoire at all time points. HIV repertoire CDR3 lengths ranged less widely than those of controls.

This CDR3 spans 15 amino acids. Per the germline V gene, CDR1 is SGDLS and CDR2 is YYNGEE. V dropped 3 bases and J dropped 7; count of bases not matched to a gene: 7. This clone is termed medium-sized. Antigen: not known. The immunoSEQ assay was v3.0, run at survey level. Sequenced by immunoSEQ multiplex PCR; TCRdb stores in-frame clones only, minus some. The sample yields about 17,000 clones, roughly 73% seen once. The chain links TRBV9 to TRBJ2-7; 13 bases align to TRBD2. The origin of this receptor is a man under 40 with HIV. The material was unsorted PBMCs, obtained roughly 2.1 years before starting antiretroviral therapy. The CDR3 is CASSATSGGLGEQYF. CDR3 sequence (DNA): TGTGCCAGCAGCGCGACTAGCGGGGGGCTTGGGGAGCAGTACTTC.